This T cell receptor (beta chain) stems from a study of control samples from healthy donors and cancer patients. Trimming took 2 bases from V and 10 from J, leaving 9 bases between them. Germline V gene lookup returns CDR1 SGHVS and CDR2 FQNEAQ. This CDR3 contains 13 residues. This clone was counted once. Here immunoSEQ multiplex PCR was the method, and the copy in TCRdb shows in-frame clones only, minus some. The table lists under 70,000 clones, approximately 88% of them singletons, with roughly 3.8% in the top ten. The TCR comes from a man aged 45 to 65 in good health. The V and J genes are TRBV7-8 and TRBJ1-6; D remains unclear. Material: blood. The CDR3 reads CASSLKGESPLHF. The CDR3 coding sequence is TGTGCCAGCAGCTTAAAGGGAGAGTCACCCCTCCACTTT. Using reference TRBV7-8 and TRBJ1-6 for the parts outside the CDR3, the full variable domain is GAGVSQSPRYKVAKRGQDVALRCDPISGHVSLFWYQQALGQGPEFLTYFQNEAQLDKSGLPSDRFFAERPEGSVSTLKIQRTQQEDSAVYLCASSLKGESPLHFGNGTRLTVT.